This T cell receptor (beta chain) was recorded in a study of blood T cells in healthy people across ages. Study-level points and caveats: Older age coincided with a roughly linear decline in TCR beta diversity per million T cells.

A sample-barcoded 5' primer and a J-beta primer mix were used in a second PCR of roughly 7 to 11 cycles. TCRdb independently ran MiXCR on the 5' RACE reads; one entry per CDR3 protein. The sample consists of approximately 900,000 distinct CDR3 sequences, around 46% of them appearing once. With V trimmed by 3 bases and J by 5 bases, 16 bases remained unmatched. Germline CDR1 SQVTM, CDR2 ANQGSEA. The CDR3 contains 17 residues. Concerning this clonotype: What it recognizes is unknown.

Material for sequencing was blood. The origin of this receptor is a man aged 25 to 45 in good health. This chain links TRBV29-1 with TRBJ2-7; 10 nucleotides align to TRBD1. The CDR3 DNA follows: TGCAGCGTTGATTCTATAAAAGCCGGGACAGGGGATCACGAGCAGTACTTC. Its translation: CSVDSIKAGTGDHEQYF.